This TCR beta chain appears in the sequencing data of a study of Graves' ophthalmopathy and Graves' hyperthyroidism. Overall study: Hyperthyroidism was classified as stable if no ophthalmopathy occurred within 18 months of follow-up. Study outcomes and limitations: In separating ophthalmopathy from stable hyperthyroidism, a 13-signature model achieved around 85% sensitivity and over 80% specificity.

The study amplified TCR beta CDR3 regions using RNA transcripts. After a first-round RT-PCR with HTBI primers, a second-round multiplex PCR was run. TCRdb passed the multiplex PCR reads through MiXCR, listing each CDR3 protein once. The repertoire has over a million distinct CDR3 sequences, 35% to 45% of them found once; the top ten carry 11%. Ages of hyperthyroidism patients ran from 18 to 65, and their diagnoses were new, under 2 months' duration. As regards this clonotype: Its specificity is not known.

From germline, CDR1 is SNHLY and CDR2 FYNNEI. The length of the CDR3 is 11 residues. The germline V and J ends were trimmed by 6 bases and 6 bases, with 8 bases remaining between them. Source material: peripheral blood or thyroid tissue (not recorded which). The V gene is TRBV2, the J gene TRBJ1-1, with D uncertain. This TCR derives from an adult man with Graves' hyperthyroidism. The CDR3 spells CASSLEPEAFF. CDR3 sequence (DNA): TGTGCCAGCAGCTTGGAGCCTGAAGCTTTCTTT.